This TCR beta chain emerged from a study of PD-1 blockade in mismatch repair-deficient tumors (TCRdb year 2017). Context from the whole study: Between late 2013 and September 2016, the trial enrolled 80 to 95 consecutive patients with roughly twelve types of mismatch repair-deficient cancer, all of whom had received prior treatment and were progressing. Tumor-associated T cell clones in the peripheral blood of patients responding to PD-1 blockade were tracked using deep sequencing of TCR CDR3 regions.

Its CDR3 holds 16 amino acids, cysteine through phenylalanine. Only the CDR3 region is kept as DNA, spanning 48 bases read in frame from base 1. The V and J ends are trimmed by 3 bases and 1 base, leaving 16 bases between them. CDR1 and CDR2 were assigned from the germline V gene as MDHEN and SYDVKM. As to this clone: Its antigen target is currently unknown. There are no base qualities to consult, and no much larger clone falls within one base.

The library was built by means of the immunoSEQ multiplex PCR assay. The immuneACCESS repertoire file appears here via TCRdb, limited to in-frame rearrangements. These files lack a portion of the clones; in checked studies, under half of the deficit traces to unresolved V genes, and the cause of the others is not known. The sample contains about 120,000 clones, 88% of them found a single time. The ten largest clones capture approximately 10% of the sample. Overall results and qualifications from the work: After pembrolizumab, tumor-resident clones, which were often undetectable in blood before treatment, expanded rapidly and then contracted, generally ahead of radiologic responses.

For every enrolled patient, mismatch repair deficiency was confirmed by either polymerase chain reaction or immunohistochemistry. A few patients who responded to pembrolizumab therapy underwent TCR sequencing. The phase II trial prospectively evaluated PD-1 blockade with pembrolizumab in advanced mismatch repair-deficient cancers, independent of tissue of origin. Serial peripheral blood T cell samples were collected before and at multiple times after starting PD-1 blockade. Blood sampling times were expressed in weeks after the first pembrolizumab dose. The receptor's source is an adult with mismatch repair-deficient cancer. The chain couples TRBV28 to TRBJ2-7, with no reliable assignment of the D segment. The specimen comprised peripheral blood, sampled 70 to 72 weeks after starting pembrolizumab. The CDR3 loop reads CASSFFLGFRSYEQYF. The sequence in DNA is TGTGCCAGCAGTTTTTTTTTAGGTTTTCGTTCCTACGAGCAGTACTTC.